This TCR beta chain is from a study of cytomegalovirus exposure and HLA in healthy donors. The table came from immunoSEQ multiplex PCR; TCRdb's copy has only in-frame clones and leaves some out. The sample has approximately 210,000 clones; around 88% are singletons. CDR1 is WSHSY and CDR2 is SAAADI in the germline V gene. CDR3 length: 15 amino acids. Trimming cost V 2 bases and J 6 bases; bases outside gene matches: 9. The sequencing sample was made of PBMCs. This TCR was sampled from a woman between 18 and 29 years old in good health and CMV-seronegative. The rearrangement joins TRBV10-2 to TRBJ1-1, with 7 nucleotides matching TRBD1. The CDR3 coding sequence is TGCGCCAGCAGTGAGCTACAGGGGTCGATCGCTGAAGCTTTCTTT. Residues: CASSELQGSIAEAFF.